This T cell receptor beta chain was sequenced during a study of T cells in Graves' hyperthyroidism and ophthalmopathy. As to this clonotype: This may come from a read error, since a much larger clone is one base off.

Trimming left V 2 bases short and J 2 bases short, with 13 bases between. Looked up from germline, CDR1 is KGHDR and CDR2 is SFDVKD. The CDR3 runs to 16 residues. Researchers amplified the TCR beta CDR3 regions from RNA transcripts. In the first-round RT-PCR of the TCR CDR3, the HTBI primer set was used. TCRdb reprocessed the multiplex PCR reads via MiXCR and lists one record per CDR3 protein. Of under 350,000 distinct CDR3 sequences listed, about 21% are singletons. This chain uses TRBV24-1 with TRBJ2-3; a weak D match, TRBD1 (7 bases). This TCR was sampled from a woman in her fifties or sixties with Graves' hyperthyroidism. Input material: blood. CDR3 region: CATSDSGGTYTDTQYF. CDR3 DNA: TGTGCCACCAGTGATTCAGGGGGGACATACACAGATACGCAGTATTTT.